Presented here are 19 T cell receptor beta chains from one specimen sequenced in a study of shared clonotypes between healthy human individuals (TCRdb year 2020). Library method: the immunoSEQ multiplex PCR assay. TCRdb obtained this table from immuneACCESS and retained in-frame rearrangements with V and J assigned. These tables miss some clones; where compared with another copy, unresolved V genes account for less than half of the shortfall, and the remainder is unexplained. Counted in this sample were more than 400,000 clones; about 95% of them appeared once. The ten most abundant clones make up roughly 0.06% of the sample. The specimen sequenced was naive CD4+ T cells sorted from blood. Sample cell subset or site, as interpreted from the label and publication: CD45RA+ positively selected. The source is a woman aged 30 to 39 in good health.

This sequence joins TRBV18 and TRBJ1-2, with TRBD1 matching over 8 bases. The germline CDR1 and CDR2 sequences are KGHSH and LQKENI. The CDR3 loop spans 16 amino acids. V shed 2 bases, J shed 0 bases, and the junction held 5 bases outside the gene matches. The CDR3 bases are TGTGCCAGCTCACCAGGAGGACAGGGTTCTAACTATGGCTACACCTTC. Its protein product is CASSPGGQGSNYGYTF.

CDR3 nucleotide sequence: TGTGCCAGCAGTTTATATGTGGGAGTGGTCGGGGAGCTGTTTTTT. This translates into CASSLYVGVVGELFF. J is TRBJ2-2 and V is TRBV27, with D tentatively TRBD2 (5 bases). Per germline, CDR1 MNHEY and CDR2 SMNVEV (reference sequence). With 1 base removed from V and 7 bases from J, the gap between germline ends came to 13 bases. The CDR3 length is 15 residues.

The rearrangement joins TRBV7-8 to TRBJ1-3; no clear D. The germline CDR1 and CDR2 sequences are SGHVS and FQNEAQ. Trimming cost V 5 bases and J 2 bases, with 7 bases left between them. The CDR3 runs 13 residues. CDR3 in amino acids: CASSPAAGNTIYF. For the CDR3, the DNA is TGTGCCAGCAGCCCTGCCGCTGGAAACACCATATATTTT.

V gene TRBV28 combines with J gene TRBJ2-1, with D possibly being TRBD1 or TRBD2 (5 bases each). CDR3 size: 18 residues. The germline gives CDR1 MDHEN, CDR2 SYDVKM. V was clipped by 3 bases and J by 0 bases, with 18 bases between them. The chain's CDR3 is CASSLKSWWGSSYNEQFF. CDR3 bases: TGTGCCAGCAGTTTGAAGTCGTGGTGGGGGAGCTCCTACAATGAGCAGTTCTTC.

This clone was counted a single time. The chain links TRBV5-5 to TRBJ2-7, with no clear D. Trimming removed 4 bases at V and 2 bases at J, with 19 bases between. Germline CDR1 and CDR2: SGHKS and YYEKEE (reference sequence). The CDR3 length is 16 residues. The CDR3 spells CASSTQTGLRTYEQYF. The CDR3 DNA reads TGTGCCAGCAGCACACAGACGGGCCTTCGCACCTACGAGCAGTACTTC.

The chain is built from TRBV25-1 and TRBJ1-1, with D uncertain. The CDR3 spans 12 residues. V was pared by 7 bases and J by 3 bases, with 9 bases between. Germline CDR1 and CDR2: MGHDK and SYGVNS. CDR3 nucleotide sequence: TGTGCCAGCATGGGAAGTTACACTGAAGCTTTCTTT. Protein: CASMGSYTEAFF.

The table lists this clone with a count of one. The V gene is TRBV9, the J gene TRBJ2-7; 7 positions match TRBD1. There are 16 residues in the CDR3. V was pared by 4 bases and J by 1 base, with 11 bases of the junction left unmatched. Germline loops: CDR1 SGDLS, CDR2 YYNGEE. The chain's CDR3 is CASSPRQGAPSYEQYF. As DNA, the CDR3 is TGTGCCAGCAGCCCACGACAGGGAGCGCCATCCTACGAGCAGTACTTC. Full variable domain (rest looked up from reference TRBV9 and TRBJ2-7): DSGVTQTPKHLITATGQRVTLRCSPRSGDLSVYWYQQSLDQGLQFLIQYYNGEERAKGNILERFSAQQFPDLHSELNLSSLELGDSALYFCASSPRQGAPSYEQYFGPGTRLTVT.

The chain links TRBV18 to TRBJ2-7; D not certain. Trimming removed 3 bases from V and 6 bases from J, with 9 bases in between. Per germline, CDR1 KGHSH and CDR2 LQKENI. CDR3 length: 12 amino acids. In DNA, the CDR3 is TGTGCCAGCTCACCCCAAGGGTCCGAGCAGTACTTC. This encodes CASSPQGSEQYF.

This clone was seen just once. V is TRBV28 and J is TRBJ2-4, with 7 bases that match TRBD1. V was pared by 9 bases and J by 4 bases, with 3 bases of the junction left unmatched. This CDR3 is built from 12 residues. The germline CDR1 and CDR2 sequences are MDHEN and SYDVKM. Written as DNA, the CDR3 is TGTGCCAGTCGGGACAGTAAAAACATTCAGTACTTC. This encodes CASRDSKNIQYF.

The chain has TRBV28 and TRBJ2-3; the D call may be TRBD1 or TRBD2 (6 bases each). The V gene lost 7 bases and the J gene lost 4 bases, with 24 bases spanning the gap. The CDR3 runs 17 residues. From germline, CDR1 is MDHEN and CDR2 SYDVKM. The CDR3: CASTPQRGAKFSDTQYF. The CDR3 DNA reads TGTGCCAGCACCCCCCAGAGGGGGGCTAAATTTTCAGATACGCAGTATTTT.

This clone appeared once. The chain recombines TRBV27 with TRBJ2-2, with D possibly matching TRBD2 (5 bases). This CDR3 spans 14 amino acids. The V gene's germline CDR1 is MNHEY and CDR2 SMNVEV (reference sequence). The V end was cut by 5 bases, the J end by 6 bases, with 13 bases between. CDR3 loop: CASSRSRVAGELFF. The CDR3 nucleotides are TGTGCCAGCAGTAGGTCGCGGGTGGCCGGGGAGCTGTTTTTT.

The V and J genes are TRBV30 and TRBJ1-4; D is possibly TRBD1 (5 bases). V was clipped by 2 bases and J by 0 bases, with 7 bases between them. Germline CDR1 reads GTSNPN; CDR2 reads SVGIG (reference sequence). The CDR3 has 14 amino acids. Here the CDR3 DNA reads TGTGCCTGGAGTATGGGGCCAACTAATGAAAAACTGTTTTTT. Its translation is CAWSMGPTNEKLFF.

The chain carries TRBV5-5 and TRBJ1-1; D may be TRBD1 (5 bases). V was pared by 0 bases and J by 2 bases, with 14 bases between. The length of the CDR3 is 16 residues. CDR1 is SGHKS, CDR2 YYEKEE, per germline (reference sequence). CDR3 loop: CASSLALGLKNTEAFF. The CDR3 coding sequence is TGTGCCAGCAGCTTGGCCTTGGGACTTAAAAACACTGAAGCTTTCTTT.

V and J are TRBV4-2 and TRBJ1-2; the match to TRBD1 covers 12 bases. This CDR3 spans 15 amino acids. Germline CDR1 reads LGHNA; CDR2 reads YNFKEQ. V shed 4 bases, J shed 7 bases, and the junction held 7 bases outside the gene matches. The CDR3 DNA follows: TGTGCCAGCAGCCCACCGGGACAGGGGGCGATTGGCTACACCTTC. Amino acid sequence: CASSPPGQGAIGYTF.

The V gene is TRBV11-1, the J gene TRBJ2-7, with D perhaps TRBD2 (6 bases). V was trimmed by 5 bases and J by 5 bases, leaving 16 bases between them. Looked up from germline, CDR1 is SGHAT and CDR2 is FQDESV (reference sequence). The CDR3 totals 14 residues. CDR3 coding DNA: TGTGCCAGCAGCCCCAGGAATGGGGGGAACGAGCAGTACTTC. Its protein product is CASSPRNGGNEQYF.

CDR3 nucleotides: TGTGCCAGTAGTGACAACCGACCCACAGATACGCAGTATTTT. Protein sequence: CASSDNRPTDTQYF. This chain links TRBV19 with TRBJ2-3, with unresolved D. The CDR3 is 14 residues long. CDR1 is LNHDA and CDR2 is SQIVND in the germline V gene (reference sequence). Trimming removed 5 bases from V and 2 bases from J, with 11 bases in between.

The chain has TRBV19 and TRBJ1-1, with D unclear. Germline V gives CDR1 LNHDA, CDR2 SQIVND (reference sequence). V gave up 7 bases and J gave up 8 bases, with 17 bases separating them. The CDR3 is 13 amino acids. In DNA, the CDR3 is TGTGCCAGTATCCTCGACCCGATAGGCGAAGCTTTCTTT. This translates into CASILDPIGEAFF.

This chain connects TRBV19 to TRBJ2-1, with D possibly TRBD2 on 5 matching bases. Between the trimmed V and J ends, which lost 2 bases and 3 bases, there was a span of 11 bases. Germline V gene sequence: CDR1 LNHDA, CDR2 SQIVND (reference sequence). The CDR3 runs to 15 residues. The CDR3 sequence: CASSIKLDFYNEQFF. In nucleotides, the CDR3 is TGTGCCAGTAGTATAAAACTAGATTTCTACAATGAGCAGTTCTTC.

V usage is TRBV19 and J usage is TRBJ2-7; D uncertain. The V gene's germline CDR1 is LNHDA and CDR2 SQIVND (reference sequence). This CDR3 spans 14 amino acids. V was cut by 7 bases and J by 0 bases, with 13 bases left in between. The CDR3 nucleotides are TGTGCCAGTAAGTCGGCTTCCAGCTCCTACGAGCAGTACTTC. Translated, it gives CASKSASSSYEQYF.